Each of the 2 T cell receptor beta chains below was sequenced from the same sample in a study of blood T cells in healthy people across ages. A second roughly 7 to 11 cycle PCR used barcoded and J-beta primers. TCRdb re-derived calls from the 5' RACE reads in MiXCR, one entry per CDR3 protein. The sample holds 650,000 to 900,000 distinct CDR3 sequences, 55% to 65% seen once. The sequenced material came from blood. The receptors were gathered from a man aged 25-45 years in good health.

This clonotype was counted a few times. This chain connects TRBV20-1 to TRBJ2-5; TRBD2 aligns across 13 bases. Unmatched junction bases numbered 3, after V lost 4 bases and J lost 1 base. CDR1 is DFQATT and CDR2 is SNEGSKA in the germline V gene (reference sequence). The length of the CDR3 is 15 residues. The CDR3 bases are TGCAGTGCTACGACTAGCGGGAGGCGCCAAGAGACCCAGTACTTC. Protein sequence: CSATTSGRRQETQYF.

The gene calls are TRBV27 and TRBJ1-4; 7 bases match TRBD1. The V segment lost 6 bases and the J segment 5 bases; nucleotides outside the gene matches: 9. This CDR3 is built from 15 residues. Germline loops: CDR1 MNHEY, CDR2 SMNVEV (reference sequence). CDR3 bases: TGTGCCAGCAGCGCTCAACAGGGGATAAATGAAAAACTGTTTTTT. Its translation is CASSAQQGINEKLFF.